A selection of T cell receptor beta chains follows, all from one sample in a study of cytomegalovirus exposure and HLA in healthy donors. Profiled with immunoSEQ multiplex PCR; TCRdb holds only in-frame clones, not every one. The sample has hundreds of thousands of clones; 70% to 85% are singletons. The source material was PBMCs. The receptors come from an older woman in good health and CMV-seropositive. CDR3s include the opening cysteine and the closing phenylalanine or tryptophan. D genes are given only for firm matches. Some rows mark clone size as missing; the rest say once, few, many or name a class of expanded clone.

few | TRBJ2-3 | TRBD1 | TRBV5-4 | CASSPGTGDGGDTQYF | TGTGCCAGCAGCCCCGGGACAGGGGATGGCGGAGATACGCAGTATTTT
. | TRBJ2-1 | . | TRBV11-2 | CASSLTSYEQFF | TGTGCCAGCAGCTTAACTAGCTATGAGCAGTTCTTC
. | TRBJ1-3 | TRBD1 | TRBV4-1 | CASSRRGIGGGNTIYF | TGCGCCAGCAGCCGTCGTGGGATAGGGGGCGGAAACACCATATATTTT
few | TRBJ2-5 | . | TRBV12-5 | CASGLNRQETQYF | TGTGCTAGTGGTTTGAACAGACAAGAGACCCAGTACTTC
. | TRBJ1-1 | . | TRBV5-6 | CASSLEQGAVNTEAFF | TGTGCCAGCAGCTTGGAACAGGGAGCGGTGAACACTGAAGCTTTCTTT
. | TRBJ1-2 | TRBD1 | TRBV6-5 | CASRRQGSYGYTF | TGTGCCAGCAGAAGACAGGGATCCTATGGCTACACCTTC
. | TRBJ2-7 | . | TRBV7-2 | CASNPSTDSYEQYF | TGTGCCAGCAACCCTTCGACAGACTCCTACGAGCAGTACTTC
. | TRBJ1-1 | . | TRBV29-1 | CSVAPGTGNTEAFF | TGCAGCGTTGCCCCCGGGACTGGGAACACTGAAGCTTTCTTT
. | TRBJ1-5 | . | TRBV27 | CASSPRDSYQPQHF | TGTGCCAGCAGCCCAAGGGACTCATATCAGCCCCAGCATTTT
. | TRBJ2-7 | TRBD2 | TRBV10-3 | CAISPGGYEQYF | TGTGCCATCAGCCCGGGGGGCTACGAGCAGTACTTC
. | TRBJ1-5 | . | TRBV2 | CASSEVSDQPQHF | TGTGCCAGCAGTGAAGTTAGTGATCAGCCCCAGCATTTT
. | TRBJ1-2 | TRBD1 | TRBV5-4 | CASSSGQGLSGYTF | TGTGCCAGCAGCAGTGGACAGGGTTTATCTGGCTACACCTTC
. | TRBJ2-2 | . | TRBV5-1 | CASSFAAGKIRELFF | TGCGCCAGCAGCTTTGCCGCCGGTAAAATACGGGAGCTGTTTTTT
once | TRBJ1-4 | . | TRBV5-6 | CASSFGSRGAGEKLFF | TGTGCCAGCAGCTTCGGGAGCCGAGGGGCCGGGGAAAAACTGTTTTTT
. | TRBJ2-5 | . | TRBV5-4 | CASSLVEEAQETQYF | TGTGCCAGCAGCTTGGTAGAGGAGGCTCAAGAGACCCAGTACTTC
. | TRBJ2-7 | . | TRBV7-9 | CASSLELQGGPRYF | TGTGCCAGCAGCTTAGAACTACAGGGAGGGCCTAGGTACTTC
. | TRBJ2-2 | TRBD1 | TRBV5-6 | CASSLVNRGTGELFF | TGTGCCAGCAGCTTGGTGAACAGGGGGACCGGGGAGCTGTTTTTT
. | TRBJ1-1 | . | TRBV5-4 | CASSLAGGSVGTEAFF | TGTGCCAGCAGCTTGGCCGGTGGGTCAGTCGGGACTGAAGCTTTCTTT
. | TRBJ2-5 | TRBD1 | TRBV6-5 | CASNDRDRGIQYF | TGTGCCAGCAACGACCGGGACAGGGGTATCCAGTACTTC